The 30 T cell receptor beta chains below were found in one sample sequenced in a study of vaccination effects on CD4 cells after COVID-19. Some clones are missing from TCRdb's copy, which holds only in-frame ones; the method was immunoSEQ multiplex PCR. This table holds fewer than 30,000 clones, roughly 80% found once. CD4+ T cells specific for antigen were expanded with viral peptide pools by the ViraFEST assay before sequencing. Culture lasted about nine days before CD4+ T cell isolation. Each participant was administered two doses of either the BNT162b2 or the mRNA-1273 vaccine. For these receptors, no antigen is known. Material: CD4+ T cells from PBMCs cultured with SARS-CoV-2 spike peptides, obtained after COVID-19 vaccination. These receptors were taken from a human donor who received a COVID-19 vaccine.

J is TRBJ2-1 and V is TRBV7-2; 11 bases line up with TRBD1. CDR3 length equals 15 residues. V lost 1 base to trimming and J lost 7 bases; unmatched junction nucleotides: 3. From germline, CDR1 is SGHTA and CDR2 FQGNSA. CDR3 region: CASSLVWDRGNEQFF. The CDR3 DNA reads TGTGCCAGCAGCTTAGTGTGGGACAGGGGGAATGAGCAGTTCTTC. The variable domain in full, completed from reference TRBV7-2 and TRBJ2-1, reads GAGVSQSPSNKVTEKGKDVELRCDPISGHTALYWYRQSLGQGLEFLIYFQGNSAPDKSGLPSDRFSAERTGGSVSTLTIQRTQQEDSAVYLCASSLVWDRGNEQFFGPGTRLTVL.

This clone was detected only a few times. The CDR3 DNA reads TGTGCCAGCAGCCCTCCTTCCTTAGCGGGAGCAACCGGTGATACGCAGTATTTT. It yields the protein CASSPPSLAGATGDTQYF. The chain links TRBV13 to TRBJ2-3; 9 bases are shared with TRBD2. The J segment lost 6 bases and the V segment lost 5 bases, leaving 18 bases of the junction unmatched. The CDR3 is 18 residues long. In germline, CDR1 is PRHDT, CDR2 FYEKMQ (reference sequence).

This sequence joins TRBV21-1 and TRBJ2-1. TRBV21-1 represents a pseudogene. The CDR3 has 9 amino acids. The CDR3 DNA sequence: TGTGCCAGCCGGGGGCGTCAGTTCTTC. Its translation: CASRGRQFF.

The chain couples TRBV4-2 to TRBJ2-7, with TRBD2 matching 9 bases. Germline lookup yields CDR1 LGHNA and CDR2 YNFKEQ. This CDR3 comprises 17 residues. The J segment lost 0 bases and the V segment lost 4 bases, leaving 10 bases of the junction unmatched. CDR3 sequence (DNA): TGTGCCAGCAGCCGACTCCCGCCTAGCGGGGCCTCCTACGAGCAGTACTTC. Its translation is CASSRLPPSGASYEQYF.

This rearrangement joins TRBV29-1 to TRBJ2-7; D may match TRBD1 or TRBD2 (5 bases each). The CDR3 has 13 amino acids. Germline CDR1 SQVTM, CDR2 ANQGSEA. With 6 bases removed from V and 3 bases from J, the gap between germline ends came to 15 bases. This chain's CDR3 is CSVGDLGFYEQYF. The CDR3 DNA reads TGCAGCGTGGGGGATCTGGGCTTCTACGAGCAGTACTTC.

The gene calls are TRBV7-2 and TRBJ2-7; TRBD1 matches at 8 bases. V lost 0 bases and J lost 3; bases outside the gene matches: 4. This CDR3 contains 15 residues. Germline lookup yields CDR1 SGHTA and CDR2 FQGNSA. The CDR3 loop reads CASSLAQGAGYEQYF. CDR3 sequence (DNA): TGTGCCAGCAGCTTAGCTCAGGGGGCGGGCTACGAGCAGTACTTC.

The rearrangement joins TRBV12-3 or TRBV12-4 to TRBJ2-1, with D unclear. The CDR3 is made up of 12 amino acids. V lost 3 bases and J 6 bases, leaving 6 bases between the germline ends. DNA of the CDR3: TGTGCCAGCAGTTTGTTTGGCAATGAGCAGTTCTTC. Protein product: CASSLFGNEQFF.

This chain links TRBV4-2 with TRBJ2-1, with 7 positions matching TRBD2. Germline CDR1 and CDR2: LGHNA and YNFKEQ. CDR3 length: 17 amino acids. The trim removed 4 bases at V and 0 bases at J, leaving 9 bases unmatched. CDR3 residues: CASSPTTSASSYNEQFF. In DNA form, the CDR3 reads TGTGCCAGCAGCCCCACTACTAGCGCCAGCTCCTACAATGAGCAGTTCTTC.

The chain combines TRBV11-2 with TRBJ2-5; possibly TRBD1 or TRBD2 for D (6 bases each). Germline V CDR1 and CDR2: SGHAT, FQNNGV. The CDR3 is made up of 14 amino acids. Trimming removed 3 bases at V and 5 bases at J, with 13 bases between. The CDR3 protein is CASSFSRGDETQYF. DNA for the CDR3: TGTGCCAGCAGCTTTAGTAGGGGGGACGAGACCCAGTACTTC.

The chain combines TRBV7-7 with TRBJ2-2, with D unclear. The CDR3 is 15 residues long. Trimming removed 8 bases from V and 1 base from J, with 14 bases in between. The germline CDR1 and CDR2 sequences are SSHAT and FNYEAQ (reference sequence). The CDR3, as DNA: TGTGCCAGCCAAGCTTTCGGTCTGAACACCGGGGAGCTGTTTTTT. Translation gives CASQAFGLNTGELFF.

V usage is TRBV6-5 and J usage is TRBJ1-1; D is ambiguous. Germline CDR1 reads MNHEY; CDR2 reads SVGAGI. V lost 10 bases to trimming and J lost 5 bases, with 17 bases between them. The CDR3 loop spans 13 amino acids. The DNA of the CDR3 is TGTGCCATAAATTTTGGAGTAGCTACTGAAGCTTTCTTT. Protein product: CAINFGVATEAFF.

This clone appeared once. The chain joins TRBV2 to TRBJ2-4; no definite D call. Germline V lookup: CDR1 SNHLY, CDR2 FYNNEI. Deletions cut 4 bases from V and 5 bases from J, with 3 bases between. This CDR3 spans 11 amino acids. The CDR3: CASSAENIQYF. In DNA form, the CDR3 reads TGTGCCAGCAGTGCAGAAAACATTCAGTACTTC.

The chain has TRBV5-1 and TRBJ2-5; the D gene is possibly TRBD2 (5 bases). Trimming removed 3 bases at V and 5 bases at J, with 14 bases between. The CDR3 length is 14 residues. CDR1 and CDR2 from the germline V gene are SGHRS and YFSETQ. CDR3 residues: CASSSTSGGETQYF. The DNA of the CDR3 is TGCGCCAGCAGCTCCACCAGCGGCGGGGAGACCCAGTACTTC.

The V and J genes are TRBV9 and TRBJ2-1; 7 bases map to TRBD2. The junction had 4 bases not matched to a gene; V was cut back by 1 base and J by 0 bases. The germline V gene has CDR1 SGDLS and CDR2 YYNGEE. The CDR3 contains 16 residues. For the CDR3, the DNA is TGTGCCAGCAGCGTACGGGGGGATCCCTCCTACAATGAGCAGTTCTTC. Translation gives CASSVRGDPSYNEQFF. The full variable domain, rest sourced from reference TRBV9 and TRBJ2-1, is DSGVTQTPKHLITATGQRVTLRCSPRSGDLSVYWYQQSLDQGLQFLIQYYNGEERAKGNILERFSAQQFPDLHSELNLSSLELGDSALYFCASSVRGDPSYNEQFFGPGTRLTVL.

This chain joins TRBV27 and TRBJ1-1; TRBD1 might be the D (6 bases). CDR3 length: 14 amino acids. With 2 bases removed from V and 5 bases from J, the gap between germline ends came to 12 bases. Germline-derived CDR1 and CDR2 are MNHEY and SMNVEV (reference sequence). CDR3 amino acids: CASSLSQGRTEAFF. In DNA form, the CDR3 reads TGTGCCAGCAGTTTAAGCCAGGGGCGAACTGAAGCTTTCTTT.

This clone was counted between two and nine times. The chain uses TRBV3-1 (or the pseudogene TRBV3-2) and TRBJ1-6; no clear D gene. This CDR3 contains 13 residues. Germline V gene lookup returns CDR1 LGHDT and CDR2 YNNKEL (reference sequence). The V gene lost 2 bases and the J gene lost 1 base, with 0 bases spanning the gap. CDR3 DNA: TGTGCCAGCAGCCAATCCTATAATTCACCCCTCCACTTT. It is translated as CASSQSYNSPLHF.

V is TRBV12-5 and J is TRBJ2-3; TRBD2 aligns across 13 bases. The CDR3 consists of 18 residues. Germline lookup yields CDR1 LGHNT and CDR2 FRNRAP. J lost 2 bases, V lost 6 bases, and 11 bases had no gene match. CDR3 nucleotide sequence: TGTGCTAGTGGCTACTCCCGACTAGCGGGAGGATTCACAGATACGCAGTATTTT. Protein sequence: CASGYSRLAGGFTDTQYF.

This clone showed up just once. The chain uses TRBV6-4 and TRBJ2-1; 7 bases fit TRBD2. From germline, CDR1 is MRHNA and CDR2 SNTAGT. Trimming took 1 base from V and 0 from J; bases not matched to a gene: 0. CDR3 length: 15 amino acids. The CDR3 region has the DNA TGTGCCAGCAGTGACTTAGCGGGCTCCTACAATGAGCAGTTCTTC. Its translation: CASSDLAGSYNEQFF.

This clone turned up a few times. This chain links TRBV7-2 with TRBJ1-6; a possible D gene is TRBD1 (5 bases). V dropped 2 bases and J dropped 6 bases, with 20 bases sitting between them. CDR1 SGHTA and CDR2 FQGNSA come from the germline V gene. This CDR3 has 18 amino acids. The CDR3 loop reads CASSLRRGSGSFNSPLHF. The CDR3 nucleotides read TGTGCCAGCAGCTTACGAAGGGGCTCAGGGTCTTTTAATTCACCCCTCCACTTT.

The rearrangement uses TRBV19 and TRBJ1-3; D not resolved. CDR3 length: 16 residues. Germline V gene lookup returns CDR1 LNHDA and CDR2 SQIVND (reference sequence). Trimming cost V 3 bases and J 0 bases, with 12 bases left between them. Here the CDR3 DNA reads TGTGCCAGTAGTATCTCCAGTGGGAGCTCTGGAAACACCATATATTTT. It translates to CASSISSGSSGNTIYF.

V and J are TRBV27 and TRBJ1-2; no clear D. Germline V lookup: CDR1 MNHEY, CDR2 SMNVEV (reference sequence). This CDR3 has 13 residues. V lost 5 bases and J lost 8, with 15 bases in between. The DNA of the CDR3 is TGTGCCAGCAGTCTGGGCTCAGGTTCCGGCTACACCTTC. Protein sequence: CASSLGSGSGYTF.

The genes are TRBV5-1 and TRBJ1-3; tentative D call: TRBD1 (6 bases). Germline V gene lookup returns CDR1 SGHRS and CDR2 YFSETQ. The CDR3 extends over 14 amino acids. Trimming took 4 bases from V and 4 from J, leaving 12 bases between them. As DNA, the CDR3 is TGCGCCAGCAGCACAGGGATTTCGGGAAACACCATATATTTT. Translated: CASSTGISGNTIYF.

This chain links TRBV6-2 or TRBV6-3 with TRBJ1-6, with D possibly being TRBD1 (5 bases). The CDR3 is made up of 16 amino acids. The V gene's germline CDR1 is MNHEY and CDR2 SVGEGT. Trimming removed 3 bases from V and 14 bases from J, with 23 bases in between. The CDR3 bases are TGTGCCAGCAGTTATTGGGTTTTGGACATCGGTCTAACCCTCCACTTT. Translation: CASSYWVLDIGLTLHF.

V and J are TRBV20-1 and TRBJ2-7; 11 bases are a match to TRBD2. The CDR3 has 14 amino acids. With V trimmed by 3 bases and J by 3 bases, 4 bases remained unmatched. From germline, CDR1 is DFQATT and CDR2 SNEGSKA (reference sequence). The CDR3 region is CSASRLAGLYEQYF. Here the CDR3 DNA reads TGCAGTGCTAGTAGACTAGCGGGACTCTACGAGCAGTACTTC.

The genes are TRBV28 and TRBJ2-7, with D unclear. The CDR3 contains 13 residues. Germline V gene data show CDR1 as MDHEN and CDR2 as SYDVKM. Trimming removed 2 bases at V and 0 bases at J, with 5 bases between. This CDR3 reads CASSLLSSYEQYF. DNA of the CDR3: TGTGCCAGCAGTTTACTCAGCTCCTACGAGCAGTACTTC.

The gene calls are TRBV10-3 and TRBJ2-5; 11 bases map to TRBD2. This CDR3 has 15 residues. Trimming cost V 3 bases and J 6 bases; bases outside gene matches: 6. Germline V gene lookup returns CDR1 ENHRY and CDR2 SYGVKD. CDR3 DNA: TGTGCCATCAGTGAAGTAGCGGGAGGGCGACAGACCCAGTACTTC. The encoded protein is CAISEVAGGRQTQYF.

Here the CDR3 reads CASSFDRGTTYEAFF. The CDR3 bases are TGTGCCAGCAGTTTTGATCGGGGTACAACATATGAAGCTTTCTTT. The rearrangement uses TRBV27 and TRBJ1-1; D gene unclear. Trimming removed 3 bases at V and 7 bases at J, with 18 bases between. The CDR3 runs 15 residues. CDR1 MNHEY and CDR2 SMNVEV come from the germline V gene (reference sequence).

This chain connects TRBV28 to TRBJ2-7, with 10 bases matching TRBD2. With V trimmed by 6 bases and J by 3 bases, 5 bases remained unmatched. This CDR3 is built from 14 residues. Per germline, CDR1 MDHEN and CDR2 SYDVKM. CDR3 residues: CASRPGTSVYEQYF. The CDR3 DNA follows: TGTGCCAGCAGGCCCGGGACTAGCGTCTACGAGCAGTACTTC. The full variable domain, rest sourced from reference TRBV28 and TRBJ2-7, is DVKVTQSSRYLVKRTGEKVFLECVQDMDHENMFWYRQDPGLGLRLIYFSYDVKMKEKGDIPEGYSVSREKKERFSLILESASTNQTSMYLCASRPGTSVYEQYFGPGTRLTVT.

V and J are TRBV16 and TRBJ1-1, with 8 bases fitting TRBD1. J gave up 2 bases and V 1 base, and 9 bases lay outside the gene matches. The germline V gene encodes CDR1 KGHSY and CDR2 FQNENV. There are 17 residues in the CDR3. The CDR3 coding sequence is TGTGCCAGCAGCCAATTAGGACAGGGTAGGGTAAACACTGAAGCTTTCTTT. It is translated as CASSQLGQGRVNTEAFF. The full variable domain, rest sourced from reference TRBV16 and TRBJ1-1, is GEEVAQTPKHLVRGEGQKAKLYCAPIKGHSYVFWYQQVLKNEFKFLISFQNENVFDETGMPKERFSAKCLPNSPCSLEIQATKLEDSAVYFCASSQLGQGRVNTEAFFGQGTRLTVV.

V usage is TRBV5-6 and J usage is TRBJ2-3; D gene unclear. Germline V gives CDR1 SGHDT, CDR2 YYEEEE. The CDR3 spans 12 residues. V lost 4 bases, J lost 5 bases, and 8 bases lay in between. The CDR3 loop is CASSPRLDTQYF. CDR3 coding DNA: TGTGCCAGCAGCCCACGCTTAGATACGCAGTATTTT.